The 29 T cell receptor beta chains below come from one sample, sequenced in a study of blood T cell repertoires in COVID-19. Using immunoSEQ multiplex PCR, the repertoire was profiled, and TCRdb retains in-frame clones only, with some absent. The sample consists of under 250,000 clones, roughly four fifths of them appearing once. The sample comprised PBMCs or T cells enriched from blood (not recorded which). These receptors all come from a woman aged 40-49 years with acute COVID-19.

This clone was detected only a few times. The chain links TRBV28 to TRBJ2-2; TRBD2 aligns across 7 bases. Germline V CDR1 and CDR2: MDHEN, SYDVKM. V lost 5 bases, J lost 6 bases, and 12 bases stayed unmatched. CDR3 length equals 16 residues. CDR3 nucleotides: TGTGCCAGCAGTCCGCCCCGGGGGGACGGGGCCGGGGAGCTGTTTTTT. Protein product: CASSPPRGDGAGELFF.

As DNA, the CDR3 is TGTGCCAGCAGCCCCCGGGACGGCGGGGACGGAGGTTTCTTT. Protein: CASSPRDGGDGGFF. V and J are TRBV7-9 and TRBJ1-1; weak D call: TRBD1 (5 bases). V lost 5 bases, J lost 13 bases, and 23 bases lay in between. Germline V CDR1 and CDR2: SEHNR, FQNEAQ (reference sequence). The CDR3 extends over 14 amino acids.

The genes are TRBV18 and TRBJ2-1, with 13 bases matching TRBD2. V shed 5 bases, J shed 5 bases, and the junction held 3 bases outside the gene matches. This CDR3 comprises 15 residues. The germline CDR1 and CDR2 sequences are KGHSH and LQKENI. The CDR3 DNA reads TGTGCCAGCTCATCCGGACTAGCGGGAGACAATGAGCAGTTCTTC. Its translation: CASSSGLAGDNEQFF.

This chain links TRBV5-1 with TRBJ1-2, with D perhaps TRBD1 (6 bases). Looked up from germline, CDR1 is SGHRS and CDR2 is YFSETQ. There are 13 residues in the CDR3. Deletions cut 4 bases from V and 10 bases from J, with 17 bases between. The CDR3 coding sequence is TGCGCCAGCAGCCTGGACAGAATTATGGTCTACACCTTC. It specifies CASSLDRIMVYTF.

The V call is TRBV28, the J call TRBJ2-7; TRBD2 aligns across 8 bases. The germline V gene has CDR1 MDHEN and CDR2 SYDVKM. The CDR3 runs 15 residues. The V and J ends lost 6 bases and 0 bases, in that order; junction bases with no gene match: 7. The CDR3 coding sequence is TGTGCCAGCAGCAGCAGCGGGAGTGGCTCCTACGAGCAGTACTTC. Residues: CASSSSGSGSYEQYF.

J is TRBJ2-1 and V is TRBV6-5; 10 nucleotides match TRBD2. The CDR3 sequence is 14 residues long. CDR1 and CDR2 from the germline V gene are MNHEY and SVGAGI. With V trimmed by 2 bases and J by 5 bases, 0 bases remained unmatched. The CDR3 here is CASSYGTSDNEQFF. DNA for the CDR3: TGTGCCAGCAGTTACGGGACTAGCGACAATGAGCAGTTCTTC.

This chain joins TRBV6-5 and TRBJ2-4; TRBD2 is a possible D gene (7 bases). V dropped 5 bases and J dropped 8 bases, with 13 bases sitting between them. The CDR3 runs 13 residues. Germline V lookup: CDR1 MNHEY, CDR2 SVGAGI. The chain's CDR3 is CASSPRGGDIQYF. The CDR3 DNA is TGTGCCAGCAGTCCTAGGGGGGGGGACATTCAGTACTTC.

The rearrangement links TRBV19 to TRBJ1-1; D is perhaps TRBD1 (5 bases). The V end was cut by 6 bases, the J end by 0 bases, with 5 bases between. The CDR3 is 12 residues long. Germline V gene sequence: CDR1 LNHDA, CDR2 SQIVND (reference sequence). This CDR3 reads CASRQVNTEAFF. Written as DNA, the CDR3 is TGTGCCAGTAGACAGGTGAACACTGAAGCTTTCTTT.

This clone was recorded a few times. This specimen includes other DNA sequences encoding the same CDR3. The chain combines TRBV7-9 with TRBJ1-4, with 11 bases identical to TRBD1. The CDR3 length is 14 residues. Germline loops: CDR1 SEHNR, CDR2 FQNEAQ (reference sequence). The trim removed 5 bases at V and 6 bases at J, leaving 2 bases unmatched. This CDR3 is CASSLGQGDEKLFF. The CDR3 nucleotides read TGTGCCAGCAGCCTGGGACAGGGGGATGAAAAACTGTTTTTT.

J is TRBJ2-7 and V is TRBV20-1; the match to TRBD2 covers 14 bases. CDR1 is DFQATT and CDR2 is SNEGSKA in the germline V gene (reference sequence). V shed 3 bases and J 3 bases; nucleotides not matched to a gene: 7. There are 16 residues in the CDR3. Here the CDR3 DNA reads TGCAGTGCTAGTGAGACTGGGACTAGCGGGAGCTACGAGCAGTACTTC. Translation: CSASETGTSGSYEQYF.

V gene TRBV7-9 combines with J gene TRBJ1-1; maybe TRBD1 (5 bases). V was clipped by 4 bases and J by 1 base, with 16 bases between them. The CDR3 is made up of 16 amino acids. The germline V gene has CDR1 SEHNR and CDR2 FQNEAQ (reference sequence). CDR3 in DNA: TGTGCCAGCAGCTCCCCCAGGGATGAGAAGAACACTGAAGCTTTCTTT. Translated: CASSSPRDEKNTEAFF.

The V gene is TRBV13, the J gene TRBJ2-7; no clear D gene. V was trimmed by 2 bases and J by 4 bases, leaving 12 bases between them. CDR1 and CDR2 (germline): PRHDT, FYEKMQ (reference sequence). The length of the CDR3 is 14 residues. The CDR3 is CASSLQSVRYEQYF. CDR3 coding DNA: TGTGCCAGCAGCTTACAATCCGTTCGGTACGAGCAGTACTTC. The entire variable domain, with the rest obtained from reference TRBV13 and TRBJ2-7, is as follows: AAGVIQSPRHLIKEKRETATLKCYPIPRHDTVYWYQQGPGQDPQFLISFYEKMQSDKGSIPDRFSAQQFSDYHSELNMSSLELGDSALYFCASSLQSVRYEQYFGPGTRLTVT.

In this sample, this clone turned up a few times. V is TRBV6-5 and J is TRBJ1-2, with D possibly being TRBD1 (6 bases). Trimming stripped 8 bases from V and 5 bases from J, with 21 bases between. This CDR3 region has 15 residues. In germline, CDR1 is MNHEY, CDR2 SVGAGI. The CDR3 DNA is TGTGCCAGCTCTCAACTGGACAGCCCCTATTATGGCTACACCTTC. Protein product: CASSQLDSPYYGYTF.

The rearrangement links TRBV4-2 to TRBJ2-4; 13 bases fit TRBD2. V gave up 6 bases and J gave up 3 bases; unmatched junction bases: 11. Germline V gene data show CDR1 as LGHNA and CDR2 as YNFKEQ. This CDR3 contains 18 residues. Here the CDR3 DNA reads TGTGCCAGCAGTAAAACTAGCGGGGGGGCCTCAGGCAAAAACATTCAGTACTTC. Its translation: CASSKTSGGASGKNIQYF.

The V gene is TRBV5-6, the J gene TRBJ2-7; maybe TRBD1 (6 bases). V was clipped by 4 bases and J by 7 bases, with 15 bases between them. This CDR3 is 13 amino acids long. Germline-derived CDR1 and CDR2 are SGHDT and YYEEEE. The CDR3 here is CASSQEGGREQYF. The DNA of the CDR3 is TGTGCCAGCAGCCAAGAAGGGGGACGGGAGCAGTACTTC.

Only one count was recorded for this clone. The rearrangement uses TRBV6-2 or TRBV6-3 and TRBJ1-1; D possibly corresponds to TRBD1 (5 bases). Germline V lookup: CDR1 MNHEY, CDR2 SVGEGT. Trimming stripped 0 bases from V and 5 bases from J, with 19 bases between. The CDR3 covers 17 residues. As DNA, the CDR3 is TGTGCCAGCAGTTACTCGAGTATGTTATGGGGCCCGACTGAAGCTTTCTTT. Amino acids: CASSYSSMLWGPTEAFF.

DNA of the CDR3: TGTGCCACCAGTGACGCGCGGACTGAATCCTACAATGAGCAGTTCTTC. Amino acids: CATSDARTESYNEQFF. This chain uses TRBV24-1 with TRBJ2-1; the D gene is possibly TRBD2 (5 bases). V lost 4 bases and J lost 1, with 13 bases in between. The CDR3 totals 16 residues. Per germline, CDR1 KGHDR and CDR2 SFDVKD.

The CDR3 coding sequence is TGCGCCAGCAGTCCCCTCGGGGGGCGCGCTGGAAACACCATATATTTT. Encoded protein: CASSPLGGRAGNTIYF. The V gene is TRBV10-2, the J gene TRBJ1-3, with a weak D call TRBD1 (6 bases). The length of the CDR3 is 16 residues. V was shortened by 5 bases and J by 2 bases, with 16 bases between the two germline ends. Per the germline V gene, CDR1 is WSHSY and CDR2 is SAAADI.

The chain couples TRBV6-4 to TRBJ1-5; tentatively, D is TRBD1 (6 bases). Germline lookup yields CDR1 MRHNA and CDR2 SNTAGT. This CDR3 has 16 amino acids. V lost 9 bases, J lost 0 bases, and 18 bases lay in between. The CDR3 DNA sequence: TGTGCCAGGCCGGGACAAACCCGAATTAGCAATCAGCCCCAGCATTTT. The encoded protein is CARPGQTRISNQPQHF.

This clone was counted only a few times. J is TRBJ1-2 and V is TRBV19; D unclear. The CDR3 covers 12 residues. The ends were cut back, 5 bases at V and 8 bases at J, with 12 bases in the middle. CDR1 is LNHDA and CDR2 is SQIVND in the germline V gene (reference sequence). CDR3 sequence reads: CASSPSVGGYTF. In DNA form, the CDR3 reads TGTGCCAGTAGTCCCTCGGTGGGCGGCTACACCTTC.

This clone came up once. V and J are TRBV4-3 and TRBJ2-2; maybe TRBD2 (7 bases). Looked up from germline, CDR1 is LGHNA and CDR2 is YSLEER. V shed 3 bases and J shed 5 bases, with 13 bases lying between them. This CDR3 has 15 amino acids. Written as DNA, the CDR3 is TGCGCCAGCAGCCAGGGGGGGGGCCGGACCGGGGAGCTGTTTTTT. It yields the protein CASSQGGGRTGELFF.

The chain is built from TRBV25-1 and TRBJ1-6; 7 positions agree with TRBD1. V was pared by 4 bases and J by 10 bases, with 4 bases of the junction left unmatched. Germline CDR1 reads MGHDK; CDR2 reads SYGVNS. The CDR3 runs 13 residues. The CDR3 loop reads CASSGQGGSPLHF. CDR3 sequence (DNA): TGTGCCAGCAGTGGACAGGGTGGGTCACCCCTCCACTTT.

The rearrangement links TRBV30 to TRBJ2-3; 9 bases are a match to TRBD1. The CDR3 is 14 amino acids. V was pared by 3 bases and J by 1 base, with 2 bases of the junction left unmatched. Germline V gene sequence: CDR1 GTSNPN, CDR2 SVGIG (reference sequence). CDR3 bases: TGTGCCTGGAGGGACAGGGGTCGCACAGATACGCAGTATTTT. Amino acid sequence: CAWRDRGRTDTQYF.

The chain has TRBV11-2 and TRBJ1-1, with D tentatively TRBD1 (6 bases). The CDR3 has 14 amino acids. Germline CDR1 reads SGHAT; CDR2 reads FQNNGV. The V and J ends lost 5 bases and 2 bases respectively, with 12 bases between them. The CDR3 protein is CASSLQGFNTEAFF. As DNA, the CDR3 is TGTGCCAGCAGCCTCCAGGGGTTCAACACTGAAGCTTTCTTT.

V and J are TRBV14 and TRBJ2-7, with D possibly being TRBD1 (5 bases). This CDR3 spans 17 amino acids. The germline V gene encodes CDR1 SGHDN and CDR2 FVKESK. With 4 bases removed from V and 4 bases from J, the gap between germline ends came to 23 bases. CDR3 amino acids: CASSRADRPSLGYEQYF. The CDR3 DNA follows: TGTGCCAGCAGCCGCGCCGACAGACCTTCTTTGGGTTACGAGCAGTACTTC.

The chain couples TRBV7-9 to TRBJ2-1, with 9 nucleotides matching TRBD2. The CDR3 extends over 15 amino acids. V was clipped by 3 bases and J by 7 bases; unmatched bases: 7. Germline V gene data show CDR1 as SEHNR and CDR2 as FQNEAQ (reference sequence). This CDR3 reads CASSLAGGPRNEQFF. The DNA for the CDR3 is TGTGCCAGCAGCTTGGCGGGAGGGCCCAGAAATGAGCAGTTCTTC.

V is TRBV24-1 and J is TRBJ2-2; D is possibly TRBD1 (6 bases). V lost 4 bases to trimming and J lost 3 bases, with 14 bases between them. This CDR3 is built from 16 residues. Germline CDR1 and CDR2: KGHDR and SFDVKD. The CDR3 bases are TGTGCCACCAGTGAGAGGGACACATGGGACACCGGGGAGCTGTTTTTT. Amino acids: CATSERDTWDTGELFF.

The rearrangement uses TRBV3-1 (or the pseudogene TRBV3-2) and TRBJ2-7; the match to TRBD2 covers 9 bases. The junction had 8 bases not matched to a gene; V was cut back by 4 bases and J by 7 bases. The germline V gene encodes CDR1 LGHDT and CDR2 YNNKEL (reference sequence). The CDR3 length is 14 residues. Written as DNA, the CDR3 is TGTGCCAGCAGCCGGGCTAGCGGGACAAAAGAGCAGTACTTC. Protein sequence: CASSRASGTKEQYF.

The genes are TRBV5-4 and TRBJ2-7, with TRBD1 identical over 10 bases. V shed 3 bases, J shed 1 base, and the junction held 4 bases outside the gene matches. Germline V gene sequence: CDR1 SGHNT, CDR2 YYREEE (reference sequence). The CDR3 covers 15 residues. CDR3 protein: CASSWWDRGSYEQYF. As DNA, the CDR3 is TGTGCCAGCAGCTGGTGGGACAGGGGTTCCTACGAGCAGTACTTC.